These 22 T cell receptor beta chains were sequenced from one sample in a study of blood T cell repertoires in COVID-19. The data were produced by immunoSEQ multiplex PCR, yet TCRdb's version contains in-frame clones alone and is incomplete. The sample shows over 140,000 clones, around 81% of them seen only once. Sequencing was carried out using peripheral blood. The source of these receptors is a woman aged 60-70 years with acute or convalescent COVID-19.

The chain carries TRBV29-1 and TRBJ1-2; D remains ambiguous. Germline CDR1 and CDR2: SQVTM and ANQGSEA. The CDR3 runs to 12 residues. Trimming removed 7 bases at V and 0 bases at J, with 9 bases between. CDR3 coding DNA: TGCAGCGGCATGACTCCTAACTATGGCTACACCTTC. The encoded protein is CSGMTPNYGYTF. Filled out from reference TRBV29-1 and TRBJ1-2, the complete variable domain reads SAVISQKPSRDICQRGTSLTIQCQVDSQVTMMFWYRQQPGQSLTLIATANQGSEATYESGFVIDKFPISRPNLTFSTLTVSNMSPEDSSIYLCSGMTPNYGYTFGSGTRLTVV.

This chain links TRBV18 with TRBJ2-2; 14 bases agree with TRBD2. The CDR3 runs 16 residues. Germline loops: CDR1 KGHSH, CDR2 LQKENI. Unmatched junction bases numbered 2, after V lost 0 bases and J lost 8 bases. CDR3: CASSPPGLAGGGELFF. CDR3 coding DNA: TGTGCCAGCTCACCACCCGGACTAGCGGGAGGAGGGGAGCTGTTTTTT. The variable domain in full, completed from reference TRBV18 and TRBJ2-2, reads NAGVMQNPRHLVRRRGQEARLRCSPMKGHSHVYWYRQLPEEGLKFMVYLQKENIIDESGMPKERFSAEFPKEGPSILRIQQVVRGDSAAYFCASSPPGLAGGGELFFGEGSRLTVL.

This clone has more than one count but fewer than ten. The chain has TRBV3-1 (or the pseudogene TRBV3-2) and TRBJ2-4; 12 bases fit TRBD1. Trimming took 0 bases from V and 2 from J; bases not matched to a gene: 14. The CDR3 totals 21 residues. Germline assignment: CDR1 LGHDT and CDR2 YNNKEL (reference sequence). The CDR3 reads CASSQDPTGTGGASSKNIQYF. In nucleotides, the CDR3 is TGTGCCAGCAGCCAAGATCCAACCGGGACAGGGGGCGCTTCTTCCAAAAACATTCAGTACTTC.

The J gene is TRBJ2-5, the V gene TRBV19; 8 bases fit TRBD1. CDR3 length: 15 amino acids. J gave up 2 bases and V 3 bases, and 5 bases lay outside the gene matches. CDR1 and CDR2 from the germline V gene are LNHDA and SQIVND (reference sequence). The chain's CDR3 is CASSMRQGRQETQYF. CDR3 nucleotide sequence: TGTGCCAGTAGTATGAGACAGGGGCGGCAAGAGACCCAGTACTTC.

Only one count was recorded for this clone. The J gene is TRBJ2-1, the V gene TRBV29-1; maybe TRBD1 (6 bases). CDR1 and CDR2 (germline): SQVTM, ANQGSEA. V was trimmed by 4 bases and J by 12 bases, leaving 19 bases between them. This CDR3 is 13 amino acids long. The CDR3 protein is CSVGTAGSAGQFF. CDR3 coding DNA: TGCAGCGTTGGGACAGCCGGTTCGGCGGGGCAGTTCTTC.

CDR3 protein: CASSEHYEQYF. DNA for the CDR3: TGTGCCAGCAGTGAACACTACGAGCAGTACTTC. The V and J genes are TRBV6-1 and TRBJ2-7, with D unresolved. The CDR3 length is 11 residues. Germline CDR1 reads MNHNS; CDR2 reads SASEGT. V lost 2 bases and J lost 3, with 2 bases in between.

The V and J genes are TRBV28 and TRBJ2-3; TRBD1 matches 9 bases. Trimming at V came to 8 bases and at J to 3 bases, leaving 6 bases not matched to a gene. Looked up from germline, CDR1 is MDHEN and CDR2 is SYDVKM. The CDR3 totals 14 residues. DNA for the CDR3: TGTGCCAGCGCTGACAGGGGGGCGACAGATACGCAGTATTTT. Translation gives CASADRGATDTQYF.

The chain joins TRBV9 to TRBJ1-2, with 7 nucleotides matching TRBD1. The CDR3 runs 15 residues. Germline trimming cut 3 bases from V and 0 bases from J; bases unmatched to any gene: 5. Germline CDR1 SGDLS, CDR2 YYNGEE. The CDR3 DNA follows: TGTGCCAGCAGCGAGGACAGGAGGGCTAACTATGGCTACACCTTC. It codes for CASSEDRRANYGYTF.

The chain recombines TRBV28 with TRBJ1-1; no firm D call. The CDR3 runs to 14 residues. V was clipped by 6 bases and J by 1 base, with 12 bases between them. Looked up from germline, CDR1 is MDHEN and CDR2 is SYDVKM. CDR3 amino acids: CASRLWVGNTEAFF. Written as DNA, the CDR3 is TGTGCCAGCAGACTATGGGTTGGGAACACTGAAGCTTTCTTT. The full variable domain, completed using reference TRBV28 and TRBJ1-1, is DVKVTQSSRYLVKRTGEKVFLECVQDMDHENMFWYRQDPGLGLRLIYFSYDVKMKEKGDIPEGYSVSREKKERFSLILESASTNQTSMYLCASRLWVGNTEAFFGQGTRLTVV.

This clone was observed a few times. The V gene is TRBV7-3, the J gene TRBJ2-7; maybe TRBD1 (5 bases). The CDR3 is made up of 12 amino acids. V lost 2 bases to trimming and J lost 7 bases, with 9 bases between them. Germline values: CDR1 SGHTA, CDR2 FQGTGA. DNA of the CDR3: TGTGCCAGCAGCTTACAGGGCGGAGAGCAGTACTTC. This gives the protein CASSLQGGEQYF.

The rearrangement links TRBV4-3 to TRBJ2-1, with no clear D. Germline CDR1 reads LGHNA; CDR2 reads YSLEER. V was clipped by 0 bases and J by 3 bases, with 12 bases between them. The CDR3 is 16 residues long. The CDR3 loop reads CASSQETEQYYNEQFF. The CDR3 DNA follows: TGCGCCAGCAGCCAAGAGACGGAACAGTACTACAATGAGCAGTTCTTC.

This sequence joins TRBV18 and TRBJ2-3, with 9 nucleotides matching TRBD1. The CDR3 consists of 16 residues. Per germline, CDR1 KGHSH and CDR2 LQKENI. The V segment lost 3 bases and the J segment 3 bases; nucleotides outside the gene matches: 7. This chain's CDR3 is CASSPRRDRATDTQYF. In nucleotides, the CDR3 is TGTGCCAGCTCACCCCGCCGGGACAGGGCGACAGATACGCAGTATTTT.

The CDR3 here is CASSTDRMNTEAFF. CDR3 DNA sequence: TGCGCCAGCAGCACCGACAGGATGAACACTGAAGCTTTCTTT. The chain has TRBV5-1 and TRBJ1-1; maybe TRBD1 (6 bases). V was cut by 4 bases and J by 0 bases, with 10 bases left in between. Germline V CDR1 and CDR2: SGHRS, YFSETQ. CDR3 length equals 14 residues.

CDR3 in amino acids: CASRTGGNYGYTF. The CDR3 nucleotides are TGTGCCAGCAGGACAGGGGGCAACTATGGCTACACCTTC. This rearrangement joins TRBV7-9 to TRBJ1-2, with 10 bases fitting TRBD1. The ends lost 6 bases at V and 2 bases at J; junction bases unmatched: 0. The CDR3 loop spans 13 amino acids. CDR1 SEHNR and CDR2 FQNEAQ come from the germline V gene (reference sequence).

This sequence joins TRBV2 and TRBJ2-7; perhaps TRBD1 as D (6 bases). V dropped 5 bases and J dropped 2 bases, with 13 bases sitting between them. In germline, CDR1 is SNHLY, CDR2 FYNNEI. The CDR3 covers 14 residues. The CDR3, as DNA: TGTGCCAGCAGTACCGACAGGTTTACCTACGAGCAGTACTTC. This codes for CASSTDRFTYEQYF. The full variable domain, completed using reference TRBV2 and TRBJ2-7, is EPEVTQTPSHQVTQMGQEVILRCVPISNHLYFYWYRQILGQKVEFLVSFYNNEISEKSEIFDDQFSVERPDGSNFTLKIRSTKLEDSAMYFCASSTDRFTYEQYFGPGTRLTVT.

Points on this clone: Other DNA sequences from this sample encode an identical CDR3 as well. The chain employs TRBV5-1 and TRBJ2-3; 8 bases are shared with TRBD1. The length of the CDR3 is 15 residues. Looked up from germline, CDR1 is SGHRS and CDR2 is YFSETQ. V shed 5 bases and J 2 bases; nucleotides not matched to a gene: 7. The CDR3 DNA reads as TGCGCCAGCAGTTCTGGACAGGGTATCACAGATACGCAGTATTTT. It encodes CASSSGQGITDTQYF.

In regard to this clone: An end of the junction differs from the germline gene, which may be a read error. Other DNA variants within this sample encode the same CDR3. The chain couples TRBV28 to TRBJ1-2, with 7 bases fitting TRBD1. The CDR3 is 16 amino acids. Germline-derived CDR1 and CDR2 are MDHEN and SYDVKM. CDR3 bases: TGTGCCAGCAGAGGGGACAGCTTTGACATTTACTATGGTTACACCTTC. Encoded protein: CASRGDSFDIYYGYTF.

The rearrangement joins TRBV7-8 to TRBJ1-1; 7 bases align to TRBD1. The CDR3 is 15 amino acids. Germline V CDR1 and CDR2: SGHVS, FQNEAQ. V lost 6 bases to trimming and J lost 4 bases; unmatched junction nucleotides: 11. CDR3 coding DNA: TGTGCCAGCAGATCGACAGGGCAGCTTCCCACTGAAGCTTTCTTT. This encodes CASRSTGQLPTEAFF. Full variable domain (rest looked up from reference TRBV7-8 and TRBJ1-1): GAGVSQSPRYKVAKRGQDVALRCDPISGHVSLFWYQQALGQGPEFLTYFQNEAQLDKSGLPSDRFFAERPEGSVSTLKIQRTQQEDSAVYLCASRSTGQLPTEAFFGQGTRLTVV.

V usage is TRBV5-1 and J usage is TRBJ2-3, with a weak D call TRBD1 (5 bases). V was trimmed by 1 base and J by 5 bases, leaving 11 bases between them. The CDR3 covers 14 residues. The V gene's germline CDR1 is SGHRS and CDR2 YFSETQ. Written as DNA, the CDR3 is TGCGCCAGCAGCTTGCAGGGTATAATAGATACGCAGTATTTT. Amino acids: CASSLQGIIDTQYF.

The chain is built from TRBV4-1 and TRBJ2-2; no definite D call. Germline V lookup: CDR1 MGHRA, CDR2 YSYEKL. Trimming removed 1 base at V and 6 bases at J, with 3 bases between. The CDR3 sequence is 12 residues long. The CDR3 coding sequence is TGCGCCAGCAGCCAAGTCGCCGGGGAGCTGTTTTTT. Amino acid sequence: CASSQVAGELFF.

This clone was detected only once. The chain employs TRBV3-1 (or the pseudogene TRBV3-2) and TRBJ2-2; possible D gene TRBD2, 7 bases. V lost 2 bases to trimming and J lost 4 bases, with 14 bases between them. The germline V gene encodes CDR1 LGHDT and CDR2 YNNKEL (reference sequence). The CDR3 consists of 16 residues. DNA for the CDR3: TGTGCCAGCAGCCAAAGGGGGGGCGGGACCACCGGGGAGCTGTTTTTT. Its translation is CASSQRGGGTTGELFF.

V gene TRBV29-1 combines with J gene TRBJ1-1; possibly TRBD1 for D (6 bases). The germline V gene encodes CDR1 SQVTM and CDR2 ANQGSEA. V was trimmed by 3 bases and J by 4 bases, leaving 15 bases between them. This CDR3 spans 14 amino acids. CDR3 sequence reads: CSVETGLAGTEAFF. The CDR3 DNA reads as TGCAGCGTTGAGACAGGCCTCGCGGGCACTGAAGCTTTCTTT.